The entry below describes one TCR beta chain. What it binds is unknown. Here immunoSEQ multiplex PCR was the method, and the copy in TCRdb shows in-frame clones only, minus some. This table has approximately 13,000 clones, roughly 80% appearing once. This sample was taken from a study of PD-1 blockade in mismatch repair-deficient tumors. Trimming removed 4 bases from V and 2 bases from J; junction bases left unmatched: 11. CDR3 size: 16 residues. CDR1 is SGDLS, CDR2 YYNGEE, per germline. Stated time point: roughly 11-day in vitro stimulation with candidate neoantigen peptide 4. The sequences come from cells cultured in vitro, collected from a patient treated with pembrolizumab. The genes are TRBV9 and TRBJ2-7, with TRBD1 matching over 8 bases. The TCR originated in an adult with mismatch repair-deficient cancer. CDR3 sequence (DNA): TGTGCCAGCAGCATCAGTCCTTTGACAGGGGCCTACGAGCAGTACTTC. This codes for CASSISPLTGAYEQYF.